Each of the 32 T cell receptor beta chains below was sequenced from the same sample in a study of blood T cell repertoires in COVID-19. This table comes from immunoSEQ multiplex PCR, and its TCRdb copy is limited to in-frame clones, with some not included. The table has approximately 53,000 clones, about 86% seen once; the top ten hold around 22%. Sequencing used peripheral blood. The receptors were sampled from a woman aged 80 or over with COVID-19, enrolled during active disease.

The CDR3 loop is CASSPTGGRTEAFF. CDR3 nucleotides: TGTGCCAGCAGCCCCACGGGGGGGCGGACTGAAGCTTTCTTT. The rearrangement joins TRBV7-8 to TRBJ1-1; maybe TRBD1 (6 bases). The V gene lost 5 bases and the J gene lost 5 bases, with 15 bases spanning the gap. The CDR3 is made up of 14 amino acids. Per the germline V gene, CDR1 is SGHVS and CDR2 is FQNEAQ.

The CDR3 protein is CASSLEAGVRGNTIYF. CDR3 nucleotides: TGTGCCAGCAGCTTAGAGGCCGGGGTTAGAGGAAACACCATATATTTT. The V call is TRBV7-9, the J call TRBJ1-3; D not resolved. CDR3 size: 16 residues. CDR1 SEHNR and CDR2 FQNEAQ come from the germline V gene (reference sequence). With 1 base removed from V and 4 bases from J, the gap between germline ends came to 14 bases.

The gene calls are TRBV29-1 and TRBJ1-1; no clear D. V shed 1 base and J shed 4 bases, with 10 bases lying between them. This CDR3 spans 13 amino acids. Germline V gives CDR1 SQVTM, CDR2 ANQGSEA. The CDR3 sequence is CSVEGEGGTEAFF. DNA of the CDR3: TGCAGCGTTGAAGGGGAGGGTGGCACTGAAGCTTTCTTT.

The V and J genes are TRBV14 and TRBJ2-5; 7 nucleotides agree with TRBD1. The CDR3 totals 13 residues. Germline V CDR1 and CDR2: SGHDN, FVKESK. J gave up 6 bases and V 3 bases, and 4 bases lay outside the gene matches. CDR3 sequence (DNA): TGTGCCAGCAGCCATTACAGGGGACAGACCCAGTACTTC. This translates into CASSHYRGQTQYF.

In this sample, this clone turned up once. Other DNA sequences from this sample encode an identical CDR3 as well. V and J are TRBV5-1 and TRBJ2-7, with D tentatively TRBD1 (6 bases). Germline CDR1 reads SGHRS; CDR2 reads YFSETQ. This CDR3 is 14 amino acids long. Trimming shortened V by 4 bases and J by 1 base, and 12 bases separated the two germline ends. The DNA of the CDR3 is TGCGCCAGCAGCCTCGGGCAGGGGTCCTACGAGCAGTACTTC. Translating it yields CASSLGQGSYEQYF.

The chain uses TRBV28 and TRBJ1-3; D is uncertain. The CDR3 length is 13 residues. Germline CDR1 and CDR2: MDHEN and SYDVKM. Trimming left V 10 bases short and J 2 bases short, with 12 bases between. CDR3 nucleotide sequence: TGTGCCACCGAACGGGGAACTGGAAACACCATATATTTT. It yields the protein CATERGTGNTIYF. Looking up the rest from reference TRBV28 and TRBJ1-3 gives the full variable domain: DVKVTQSSRYLVKRTGEKVFLECVQDMDHENMFWYRQDPGLGLRLIYFSYDVKMKEKGDIPEGYSVSREKKERFSLILESASTNQTSMYLCATERGTGNTIYFGEGSWLTVV.

The rearrangement links TRBV7-9 to TRBJ2-7, with 7 bases matching TRBD1. This CDR3 is 15 amino acids long. The germline V gene encodes CDR1 SEHNR and CDR2 FQNEAQ (reference sequence). The V and J ends lost 8 bases and 3 bases, in that order; junction bases with no gene match: 13. The DNA for the CDR3 is TGTGCCAGCGCGGGTATTAGGGGGCGCGTCTACGAGCAGTACTTC. It is translated as CASAGIRGRVYEQYF.

This sequence joins TRBV7-3 and TRBJ2-1; maybe TRBD2 (5 bases). The germline gives CDR1 SGHTA, CDR2 FQGTGA. CDR3 length: 12 amino acids. V lost 4 bases to trimming and J lost 9 bases, with 10 bases between them. CDR3 in DNA: TGTGCCAGCAGCTCCTCTGCGGGTGAGCAGTTCTTC. This gives the protein CASSSSAGEQFF.

There are a few counts of this clone. The rearrangement uses TRBV4-1 and TRBJ2-1; D call uncertain. V was cut by 1 base and J by 1 base, with 8 bases left in between. Germline assignment: CDR1 MGHRA and CDR2 YSYEKL. CDR3 size: 15 residues. DNA of the CDR3: TGCGCCAGCAGCCAAGCCATCGGTTCCTACAATGAGCAGTTCTTC. This sequence encodes CASSQAIGSYNEQFF.

The chain combines TRBV7-8 with TRBJ1-1; 7 positions match TRBD1. With V trimmed by 5 bases and J by 1 base, 13 bases remained unmatched. CDR3 length: 17 amino acids. Germline values: CDR1 SGHVS, CDR2 FQNEAQ. Here the CDR3 DNA reads TGTGCCAGCAGCCAATCCGGGACAGTAACTCAGAACACTGAAGCTTTCTTT. This translates into CASSQSGTVTQNTEAFF.

This clone was detected a few times. The gene calls are TRBV19 and TRBJ2-7; D is undetermined. The V end was cut by 1 base, the J end by 0 bases, with 4 bases between. The CDR3 has 13 residues. CDR1 and CDR2 from the germline V gene are LNHDA and SQIVND (reference sequence). CDR3 residues: CASSIGLSYEQYF. CDR3 nucleotides: TGTGCCAGTAGTATAGGGCTCTCCTACGAGCAGTACTTC.

This chain joins TRBV7-6 and TRBJ2-4; TRBD1 agrees at 9 bases. Germline CDR1 SGHVS, CDR2 FNYEAQ. V lost 5 bases, J lost 7 bases, and 9 bases stayed unmatched. The CDR3 has 15 residues. CDR3 nucleotide sequence: TGTGCCAGCAGCCCGGTACAGGGGGCTACGAACATTCAGTACTTC. This codes for CASSPVQGATNIQYF.

This chain uses TRBV7-2 with TRBJ2-5, with 7 positions matching TRBD1. The germline V gene has CDR1 SGHTA and CDR2 FQGNSA. CDR3 size: 15 residues. J was trimmed by 3 bases and V by 1 base; bases with no gene match: 5. The CDR3 coding sequence is TGTGCCAGCAGCTTAGTTTTTCAGGGGGAAGAGACCCAGTACTTC. It specifies CASSLVFQGEETQYF. Supplemented by reference TRBV7-2 and TRBJ2-5, the full variable domain reads GAGVSQSPSNKVTEKGKDVELRCDPISGHTALYWYRQSLGQGLEFLIYFQGNSAPDKSGLPSDRFSAERTGGSVSTLTIQRTQQEDSAVYLCASSLVFQGEETQYFGPGTRLLVL.

The J gene is TRBJ2-7, the V gene TRBV6-5; possibly TRBD1 for D (6 bases). CDR3 length: 14 amino acids. The germline V gene has CDR1 MNHEY and CDR2 SVGAGI. V lost 6 bases to trimming and J lost 3 bases, with 15 bases between them. CDR3 sequence (DNA): TGTGCCAGCAGAGTCGGACAGACCTACTACGAGCAGTACTTC. This encodes CASRVGQTYYEQYF.

The V gene is TRBV6-4, the J gene TRBJ1-6; TRBD1 matches 8 bases. The CDR3 runs to 13 residues. Germline CDR1 MRHNA, CDR2 SNTAGT. V lost 10 bases to trimming and J lost 10 bases; unmatched junction nucleotides: 9. The CDR3 DNA reads TGTGCCACCTCGGGACAGGTCGGCTCACCCCTCCACTTT. This translates into CATSGQVGSPLHF.

V gene TRBV11-2 combines with J gene TRBJ1-5; a possible D gene is TRBD1 (6 bases). Germline V gives CDR1 SGHAT, CDR2 FQNNGV. V was pared by 6 bases and J by 9 bases, with 15 bases between. The length of the CDR3 is 13 residues. The CDR3 sequence is CASRQGREGPQHF. CDR3 DNA: TGTGCCAGCAGACAGGGACGGGAAGGGCCCCAGCATTTT.

V is TRBV3-1 (or the pseudogene TRBV3-2) and J is TRBJ2-3, with TRBD2 matching 8 bases. J gave up 1 base and V 0 bases, and 6 bases lay outside the gene matches. Germline V gives CDR1 LGHDT, CDR2 YNNKEL (reference sequence). The length of the CDR3 is 17 residues. The CDR3 nucleotides read TGTGCCAGCAGCCAAGATCTAAGCGGGAGTCGCACAGATACGCAGTATTTT. It specifies CASSQDLSGSRTDTQYF.

The CDR3: CASSAPGTGREAFF. In DNA form, the CDR3 reads TGTGCCAGCAGCGCCCCCGGGACAGGGCGAGAAGCTTTCTTT. The chain combines TRBV9 with TRBJ1-1, with 9 bases fitting TRBD1. CDR3 length: 14 amino acids. V was clipped by 3 bases and J by 8 bases; unmatched bases: 8. CDR1 and CDR2 (germline): SGDLS, YYNGEE.

The V call is TRBV5-1, the J call TRBJ2-2; 11 bases are a match to TRBD2. From germline, CDR1 is SGHRS and CDR2 YFSETQ. The CDR3 is made up of 15 amino acids. The V and J ends lost 5 bases and 5 bases, in that order; junction bases with no gene match: 5. Written as DNA, the CDR3 is TGCGCCAGCAGTCATACTAGCGGGAGTACCGGGGAGCTGTTTTTT. Its translation: CASSHTSGSTGELFF.

CDR3 sequence: CASSLEGPNSPLHF. The CDR3 DNA follows: TGTGCCAGCAGCCTTGAGGGTCCTAATTCACCCCTCCACTTT. The V and J genes are TRBV7-9 and TRBJ1-6; D is uncertain. CDR3 length equals 14 residues. V was trimmed by 5 bases and J by 6 bases, leaving 11 bases between them. Germline V gene sequence: CDR1 SEHNR, CDR2 FQNEAQ (reference sequence).

V is TRBV7-2 and J is TRBJ2-7; a possible D gene is TRBD1 (6 bases). This CDR3 comprises 15 residues. Germline assignment: CDR1 SGHTA and CDR2 FQGNSA. V was trimmed by 5 bases and J by 3 bases, leaving 17 bases between them. The CDR3 loop reads CASSTGPSMGYEQYF. The CDR3 DNA reads TGTGCCAGCAGCACAGGGCCGTCGATGGGCTACGAGCAGTACTTC.

This clone was seen a single time. The rearrangement uses TRBV5-4 and TRBJ2-3; TRBD2 agrees at 9 bases. J gave up 5 bases and V 4 bases, and 8 bases lay outside the gene matches. The CDR3 sequence is 15 residues long. Germline CDR1 SGHNT, CDR2 YYREEE (reference sequence). In DNA, the CDR3 is TGTGCCAGCAGCCCGGGGAAGCGGGGGGTAGATACGCAGTATTTT. Translated: CASSPGKRGVDTQYF. Full variable domain (rest looked up from reference TRBV5-4 and TRBJ2-3): ETGVTQSPTHLIKTRGQQVTLRCSSQSGHNTVSWYQQALGQGPQFIFQYYREEENGRGNFPPRFSGLQFPNYSSELNVNALELDDSALYLCASSPGKRGVDTQYFGPGTRLTVL.

This chain uses TRBV29-1 with TRBJ2-3; TRBD1 aligns across 8 bases. V shed 6 bases and J 5 bases; nucleotides not matched to a gene: 7. The CDR3 consists of 13 residues. Germline CDR1 SQVTM, CDR2 ANQGSEA. The CDR3 sequence: CSVVGQGGDTQYF. For the CDR3, the DNA is TGCAGCGTGGTCGGACAGGGCGGAGATACGCAGTATTTT.

This clone appeared once. V and J are TRBV11-2 and TRBJ2-7, with 8 bases lining up with TRBD2. The V and J ends lost 5 bases and 5 bases, in that order; junction bases with no gene match: 17. This CDR3 is built from 17 residues. Germline V CDR1 and CDR2: SGHAT, FQNNGV. The DNA for the CDR3 is TGTGCCAGCAGCCTGACTTGGTTGGCGGGAGGAGACCACGAGCAGTACTTC. Amino acid sequence: CASSLTWLAGGDHEQYF.

V and J are TRBV10-3 and TRBJ2-7; 9 bases align to TRBD1. Germline V CDR1 and CDR2: ENHRY, SYGVKD. The length of the CDR3 is 14 residues. V gave up 5 bases and J gave up 3 bases; unmatched junction bases: 5. CDR3 loop: CAISLGTGHYEQYF. As DNA, the CDR3 is TGTGCCATCAGTTTGGGGACAGGGCACTACGAGCAGTACTTC.

The chain carries TRBV11-2 and TRBJ1-1, with TRBD1 matching over 9 bases. Germline-derived CDR1 and CDR2 are SGHAT and FQNNGV. The CDR3 sequence is 13 residues long. V lost 2 bases and J lost 6; bases outside the gene matches: 1. The CDR3: CASSLTGGPEAFF. In nucleotides, the CDR3 is TGTGCCAGCAGCTTAACAGGGGGCCCTGAAGCTTTCTTT.

J is TRBJ2-7 and V is TRBV18, with 7 bases that match TRBD1. Germline V CDR1 and CDR2: KGHSH, LQKENI. The CDR3 is 15 residues long. J lost 4 bases, V lost 6 bases, and 12 bases had no gene match. The CDR3 sequence: CASSPRQGFGYEQYF. The CDR3 nucleotides are TGTGCCAGCTCCCCTCGACAGGGCTTTGGATACGAGCAGTACTTC.

The gene calls are TRBV19 and TRBJ2-5, with 12 bases aligning to TRBD2. V dropped 6 bases and J dropped 2; count of bases not matched to a gene: 1. The germline V gene has CDR1 LNHDA and CDR2 SQIVND (reference sequence). The CDR3 is 14 amino acids. The CDR3 coding sequence is TGTGCCAGTAGAGGACTAGCGGGGCAAGAGACCCAGTACTTC. Protein: CASRGLAGQETQYF.

The V gene is TRBV9, the J gene TRBJ2-7, with D tentatively TRBD2 (5 bases). From germline, CDR1 is SGDLS and CDR2 YYNGEE. Trimming took off 0 bases at V and 2 bases at J, with 12 bases between the two ends. The CDR3 sequence is 15 residues long. The DNA for the CDR3 is TGTGCCAGCAGCGTAGCTCCCAGCGGCGCCTACGAGCAGTACTTC. Translating it yields CASSVAPSGAYEQYF.

The gene calls are TRBV3-1 (or the pseudogene TRBV3-2) and TRBJ1-3, with D maybe TRBD1 (5 bases). The V end was cut by 1 base, the J end by 0 bases, with 7 bases between. The CDR3 consists of 15 residues. Per germline, CDR1 LGHDT and CDR2 YNNKEL (reference sequence). CDR3 region: CASSQATGSGNTIYF. The DNA for the CDR3 is TGTGCCAGCAGCCAAGCTACAGGCTCTGGAAACACCATATATTTT.

The chain carries TRBV19 and TRBJ2-2; the match to TRBD2 covers 9 bases. In germline, CDR1 is LNHDA, CDR2 SQIVND (reference sequence). After removal of 10 bases from V and 6 bases from J, the junction contained 3 bases not matched to a gene. CDR3 length: 12 residues. The CDR3 protein is CAISGRAGELFF. CDR3 in DNA: TGTGCCATTAGCGGGAGAGCCGGGGAGCTGTTTTTT.

This sequence joins TRBV18 and TRBJ1-2; weak D call: TRBD1 (5 bases). The CDR3 consists of 13 residues. Trimming pared 3 bases from V and 4 bases from J, leaving 9 bases between. Germline V gene sequence: CDR1 KGHSH, CDR2 LQKENI. DNA for the CDR3: TGTGCCAGCTCACCCGGGGGGGGCTATGGCTACACCTTC. Translation gives CASSPGGGYGYTF.